This T cell receptor beta chain stems from a study of cytomegalovirus exposure and HLA in healthy donors. Broader study findings: High specificity and sensitivity for cytomegalovirus status were reported for the classifier. Some TCR beta chains (about 180 of them) were listed as cytomegalovirus-associated. Compared with the roughly 670-donor mean, an Asian-associated ancestry cluster reportedly had fewer N-insertions, according to a later analysis. Several V segments, TRBV6-2 and TRBV6-3 among them, could not be told apart and were dropped.

The CDR3 covers 14 residues. V lost 0 bases and J lost 2, with 10 bases in between. Germline lookup yields CDR1 GTSNPN and CDR2 SVGIG (reference sequence). In regard to this clone: The antigen remains unidentified.

PCR employed 60 Vbeta and 13 Jbeta primers. The repertoire was sequenced with immunoSEQ multiplex PCR; TCRdb's copy has only in-frame clones and lacks some. The repertoire includes 140,000 or so clones, approximately 86% of them detected once, and roughly 0.5% sits in the top ten. The chain combines TRBV30 with TRBJ1-2; TRBD1 is a possible D gene (5 bases). Material: PBMCs. This clonotype originated in a woman in her 40s in good health and CMV-seronegative. CDR3 DNA: TGTGCCTGGAGTGTTATGTCAGGGAACTATGGCTACACCTTC. This encodes CAWSVMSGNYGYTF.